This T cell receptor (beta chain) was captured in a study of blood T cells in healthy people across ages. Notes on the study in general: Diversity figures based on one million T cells were deemed too low. PBMC samples, being unsorted, prevented any conclusive comparison of naive and antigen-experienced cells.

Together with a sample-barcoded 5' primer, a J-beta primer mix was included in a second PCR lasting roughly 6 to 12 cycles. TCRdb independently ran MiXCR on the 5' RACE reads; one entry per CDR3 protein. This table holds 600,000 to 850,000 distinct CDR3 sequences, 43% found once. The germline gives CDR1 DFQATT, CDR2 SNEGSKA (reference sequence). The V and J ends lost 6 bases and 2 bases, in that order; junction bases with no gene match: 6. The CDR3 runs to 15 residues. This clonotype showed up just a few times. The antigen remains undetermined. V is TRBV20-1 and J is TRBJ2-4; 11 bases map to TRBD2. This sequence originates from a woman aged 55-69 years in good health. Source material: blood. CDR3: CSALSGGASKNIQYF. The CDR3 DNA sequence: TGCAGTGCCCTTAGCGGGGGGGCCTCCAAAAACATTCAGTACTTC.